These T cell receptor beta chains were read from a single sample in a study of regulatory T cells in long-lasting Graves disease. TCRdb called the multiplex PCR reads again in MiXCR, with one record for every CDR3 protein. The sample lists about 520,000 distinct CDR3 sequences; around 12% were seen once. These sequences were also reported in another study, on T cells in Graves' hyperthyroidism and ophthalmopathy.

This specimen was peripheral blood mononuclear cells (PBMCs), taken at new diagnosis, from a patient treated with antithyroid drugs. The receptor set was obtained from a woman aged 30 to 39 with Graves disease. The CDR3 runs from the conserved cysteine through the conserved F or W. D genes are given only for firm matches. Size is omitted from some rows. Given values are once, few, many or a class for expanded clones.

v_gene	d_gene	j_gene	abundance	CDR3nt	CDR3aa
TRBV3-1	TRBD1	TRBJ2-1	few	TGTGCCAGCAGCCAAGATCGGGGGACAGGGGGCGCCAATGAGCAGTTCTTC	CASSQDRGTGGANEQFF
TRBV25-1	-	TRBJ1-1	many	TGTGCCAGCAGGCCCCCAGGGAGGAGGTTTGAAGCTTTCTTT	CASRPPGRRFEAFF
TRBV7-2	TRBD2	TRBJ2-1	many	TGTGCCAGCAGCTATCTGGCGCGGGAGGTCCGCCTGAATGAGCAGTTCTTC	CASSYLAREVRLNEQFF
TRBV20-1	-	TRBJ2-1	-	TGCAGTGCTAGAGATCGGGCTAGCGTGGGGGGCCATGAGCAGTTCTTC	CSARDRASVGGHEQFF
TRBV20-1	-	TRBJ1-1	many	TGCAGTGCTCCAGGAGGCAGGACGCGGGGGGAAGCTTTCTTT	CSAPGGRTRGEAFF
TRBV2	TRBD1	TRBJ1-5	many	TGTGCCAGCAGTGGGGACAGGGCCAAAAATCAGCCCCAGCATTTT	CASSGDRAKNQPQHF
TRBV24-1	-	TRBJ1-2	-	TGTACCACCAGTGATCCGAACCGTGGGGACTATGGCTACACCTTC	CTTSDPNRGDYGYTF
TRBV20-1	TRBD2	TRBJ2-7	many	TGCAGTGCTAGGGGGTCTACTAGCGGGACCCCCTACGAGCAGTACTTC	CSARGSTSGTPYEQYF
TRBV4-3	TRBD2	TRBJ2-1	many	TGCGCCAGCAGCCCAACCGGGGTAGCGGGCAACTACAATGAGCAGTTCTTC	CASSPTGVAGNYNEQFF
TRBV11-3	-	TRBJ2-1	many	TGTGCCAGCAGCCTGCCCGGCGTCGGTAGGGATGAGCAGTTCTTC	CASSLPGVGRDEQFF
TRBV7-2	-	TRBJ1-6	many	TGTGCCAGCAGCTTACGGGGGCCTGGTAATTCACCCCTCCACTTT	CASSLRGPGNSPLHF
TRBV28	-	TRBJ2-7	many	TGTGCCAGCAAAAACTCCTACGAGCAGTACTTC	CASKNSYEQYF
TRBV30	-	TRBJ1-2	many	TGTGCCTGGAGTCCCATGGGGGAAGGCTACACCTTC	CAWSPMGEGYTF
TRBV5-1	TRBD1	TRBJ2-4	many	TGCGCCAGCAGCTTGGGATCGGCACAGGGGATTGTGTACTTC	CASSLGSAQGIVYF
TRBV19	TRBD2	TRBJ2-1	many	TGTGCCAGTAGTATATACGGGAGCGGGAGAGGATATCTGGATGAGCAGTTCTTC	CASSIYGSGRGYLDEQFF
TRBV24-1	-	TRBJ2-1	few	TGTGCCACCAGTGATTTGGGGGGAGGTAACAATGAGCAGTTCTTC	CATSDLGGGNNEQFF
TRBV19	TRBD2	TRBJ2-7	-	TGTGCCAGTAGTATAGGTGCGGGAGGTGTCTACGAGCAGTACTTC	CASSIGAGGVYEQYF
TRBV28	-	TRBJ2-4	many	TGTGCCAGCAGTCCCCCAGGCTCGAAAAACATTCAGTACTTC	CASSPPGSKNIQYF
TRBV6-1	TRBD1	TRBJ1-5	many	TGTGCCAGCAGTAAGACAGGGGCAGGGCAGCCCCAGCATTTT	CASSKTGAGQPQHF
TRBV20-1	-	TRBJ2-3	many	TGCAGTGCGCCCGGGACACACACAGATACGCAGTATTTT	CSAPGTHTDTQYF
TRBV12-3/TRBV12-4	-	TRBJ2-5	-	TGTGCCAGCAGGTTCTACCCACAAGAGACCCAGTACTTC	CASRFYPQETQYF
TRBV11-2	TRBD1	TRBJ1-4	-	TGTGCCAGCAGCCGGACAGGGCATGAAAAACTGTTTTTT	CASSRTGHEKLFF
TRBV19	-	TRBJ1-5	-	TGTGCCAGTAGTATACGGCTGGACGTTAGCAATCAGCCCCAGCATTTT	CASSIRLDVSNQPQHF
TRBV7-9	-	TRBJ2-5	-	TGTGCCAGCAACTTCTATAGAGCCCAAGAGACCCAGTACTTC	CASNFYRAQETQYF
TRBV7-9	TRBD1	TRBJ1-2	few	TGTGCCAGCAGCTACGACCAATACAGGGGACACTATGGCTACACCTTC	CASSYDQYRGHYGYTF
TRBV20-1	-	TRBJ1-1	-	TGCAGTGCTCCTGGCCCGACGGGCACTGAAGCTTTCTTT	CSAPGPTGTEAFF